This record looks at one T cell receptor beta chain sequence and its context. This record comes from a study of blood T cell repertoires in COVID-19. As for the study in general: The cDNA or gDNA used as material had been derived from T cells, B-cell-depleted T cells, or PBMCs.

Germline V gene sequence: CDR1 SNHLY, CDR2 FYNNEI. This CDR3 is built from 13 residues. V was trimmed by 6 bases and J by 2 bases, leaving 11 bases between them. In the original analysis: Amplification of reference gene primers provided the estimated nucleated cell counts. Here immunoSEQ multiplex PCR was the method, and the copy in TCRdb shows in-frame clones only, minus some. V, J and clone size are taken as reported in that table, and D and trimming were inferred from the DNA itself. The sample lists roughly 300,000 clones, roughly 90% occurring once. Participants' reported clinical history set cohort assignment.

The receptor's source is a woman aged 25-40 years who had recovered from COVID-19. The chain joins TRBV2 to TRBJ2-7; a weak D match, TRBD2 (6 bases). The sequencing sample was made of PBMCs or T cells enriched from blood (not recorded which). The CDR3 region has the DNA TGTGCCAGCAGGAGGGACTCCACCTACGAGCAGTACTTC. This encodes CASRRDSTYEQYF.